Shown below are 18 T cell receptor beta chains from a single sample sequenced in a study of cytomegalovirus exposure and HLA in healthy donors. 60 Vbeta and 13 Jbeta primers were used in PCR. Generated by immunoSEQ multiplex PCR, the TCRdb table keeps only in-frame clones and is missing some. The sample has approximately 100,000 clones, 77% seen once. Sequenced sample: PBMCs. The receptor source for this set is a man aged 35-49 years in good health and CMV-seropositive.

The table lists this clone with a count of one. CDR3 bases: TGTGCTTCCAGAGGCGGGATGAACTACGAGCAGTACTTC. This codes for CASRGGMNYEQYF. The V gene is TRBV28, the J gene TRBJ2-7; possibly TRBD2 for D (6 bases). Germline V gene sequence: CDR1 MDHEN, CDR2 SYDVKM. This CDR3 is built from 13 residues.

V is TRBV4-3 and J is TRBJ1-1, with a possible D match to TRBD1 (6 bases). CDR3 length: 15 amino acids. CDR1 is LGHNA, CDR2 YSLEER, per germline. V was shortened by 0 bases and J by 11 bases, with 19 bases between the two germline ends. The DNA of the CDR3 is TGCGCCAGCAGCCAAGACTTGTCAGGGGCCACCGTCGCTTTCTTT. Translating it yields CASSQDLSGATVAFF.

The J gene is TRBJ2-1, the V gene TRBV7-2; 10 positions agree with TRBD2. The trim removed 1 base at V and 5 bases at J, leaving 5 bases unmatched. Looked up from germline, CDR1 is SGHTA and CDR2 is FQGNSA. CDR3 length: 16 residues. CDR3 protein: CASSLVSLAGDNEQFF. The CDR3, as DNA: TGTGCCAGCAGCTTAGTTTCCCTAGCGGGGGACAATGAGCAGTTCTTC.

The chain carries TRBV19 and TRBJ2-5, with D tentatively TRBD1 (6 bases). The CDR3 extends over 14 amino acids. Trimming pared 1 base from V and 4 bases from J, leaving 10 bases between. Looked up from germline, CDR1 is LNHDA and CDR2 is SQIVND (reference sequence). CDR3 nucleotide sequence: TGTGCCAGTAGTATAGGAGGGGGTACAGAGACCCAGTACTTC. Translation: CASSIGGGTETQYF.

This clone showed up just once. This chain joins TRBV4-1 and TRBJ1-4, with D maybe TRBD1 (5 bases). This CDR3 has 15 residues. The germline V gene encodes CDR1 MGHRA and CDR2 YSYEKL. V lost 0 bases and J lost 7, with 12 bases in between. CDR3 in DNA: TGCGCCAGCAGCCAAGAGGGCAGGGCCGTTGAAAAACTGTTTTTT. It yields the protein CASSQEGRAVEKLFF.

The rearrangement uses TRBV5-1 and TRBJ1-4; 7 nucleotides line up with TRBD1. Trimming took 5 bases from V and 5 from J; bases not matched to a gene: 6. Germline lookup yields CDR1 SGHRS and CDR2 YFSETQ. The CDR3 is 14 residues long. DNA for the CDR3: TGCGCCAGCAGGGGACAGTTGGGGAATGAAAAACTGTTTTTT. Amino acids: CASRGQLGNEKLFF. The full variable domain, rest sourced from reference TRBV5-1 and TRBJ1-4, is KAGVTQTPRYLIKTRGQQVTLSCSPISGHRSVSWYQQTPGQGLQFLFEYFSETQRNKGNFPGRFSGRQFSNSRSEMNVSTLELGDSALYLCASRGQLGNEKLFFGSGTQLSVL.

The rearrangement uses TRBV27 and TRBJ2-6; D possibly corresponds to TRBD1 (6 bases). The CDR3 runs to 19 residues. The V gene lost 3 bases and the J gene lost 0 bases, with 18 bases spanning the gap. Germline V lookup: CDR1 MNHEY, CDR2 SMNVEV (reference sequence). This chain's CDR3 is CASSFGSWDMSSGANVLTF. CDR3 coding DNA: TGTGCCAGCAGTTTCGGTAGCTGGGACATGAGCTCTGGGGCCAACGTCCTGACTTTC.

On this clone: One end of the junction is discordant with germline, which a read error may explain. The V and J genes are TRBV5-6 and TRBJ2-6, with D perhaps matching TRBD2 (6 bases). The CDR3 is 17 residues long. Germline lookup yields CDR1 SGHDT and CDR2 YYEEEE. The CDR3 DNA is TGTGCCAGCAGCCCAATCGCGGGGAGTTCTGGGGCCAACGGCCTGACTTTC. This gives the protein CASSPIAGSSGANGLTF.

V gene TRBV5-6 combines with J gene TRBJ1-6; a weak D match, TRBD1 (5 bases). V lost 3 bases and J 9 bases, leaving 16 bases between the germline ends. Germline values: CDR1 SGHDT, CDR2 YYEEEE. CDR3 length equals 15 residues. The CDR3 is CASSSGRGVGSPLHF. The CDR3 region has the DNA TGTGCCAGCAGCTCAGGGCGGGGGGTCGGTTCACCCCTCCACTTT.

The chain carries TRBV4-3 and TRBJ2-1; D is ambiguous. CDR1 LGHNA and CDR2 YSLEER come from the germline V gene. The CDR3 length is 16 residues. Trimming cost V 0 bases and J 1 base, with 10 bases left between them. This CDR3 reads CASSQDIASSYNEQFF. The CDR3 DNA reads TGCGCCAGCAGCCAAGATATCGCCAGTTCCTACAATGAGCAGTTCTTC.

The V and J genes are TRBV28 and TRBJ1-1; D uncertain. The CDR3 is 14 amino acids. Germline V CDR1 and CDR2: MDHEN, SYDVKM. V was clipped by 2 bases and J by 3 bases, with 10 bases between them. The CDR3 nucleotides read TGTGCCAGCAGTTTACGAGGTGAACACACTGAAGCTTTCTTT. Translated, it gives CASSLRGEHTEAFF.

The chain couples TRBV5-4 to TRBJ1-6; D gene ambiguous. This CDR3 comprises 15 residues. Germline V CDR1 and CDR2: SGHNT, YYREEE (reference sequence). V lost 1 base, J lost 0 bases, and 5 bases lay in between. CDR3 residues: CASSLLSSYNSPLHF. The CDR3 DNA follows: TGTGCCAGCAGCTTGTTGAGCTCCTATAATTCACCCCTCCACTTT.

The chain employs TRBV19 and TRBJ2-2; 7 bases agree with TRBD1. The germline V gene has CDR1 LNHDA and CDR2 SQIVND (reference sequence). The ends lost 4 bases at V and 5 bases at J; junction bases unmatched: 4. The CDR3 is 14 residues long. The CDR3 coding sequence is TGTGCCAGTAGTACGCAGGGGGAGACCGGGGAGCTGTTTTTT. Protein product: CASSTQGETGELFF.

The rearrangement uses TRBV28 and TRBJ1-2; 9 nucleotides line up with TRBD1. The junction had 5 bases not matched to a gene; V was cut back by 8 bases and J by 4 bases. CDR1 is MDHEN, CDR2 SYDVKM, per germline. The CDR3 is 13 residues long. Written as DNA, the CDR3 is TGTGCCAGCGGTAGGACAGGGGCCTATGGCTACACCTTC. It codes for CASGRTGAYGYTF.

This chain connects TRBV10-1 to TRBJ1-4; TRBD1 is a possible D gene (6 bases). This CDR3 region has 17 residues. V lost 2 bases and J 0 bases, leaving 13 bases between the germline ends. Germline assignment: CDR1 WNHNN and CDR2 SYGVQD (reference sequence). The CDR3 sequence: CASSELGRGSTNEKLFF. The CDR3 bases are TGCGCCAGCAGTGAGCTGGGCAGGGGCTCAACTAATGAAAAACTGTTTTTT.

This clone was detected once. The chain recombines TRBV30 with TRBJ2-7; possible D gene TRBD1, 5 bases. The CDR3 consists of 17 residues. Trimming left V 2 bases short and J 4 bases short, with 24 bases between. Germline CDR1 GTSNPN, CDR2 SVGIG (reference sequence). In DNA, the CDR3 is TGTGCCTGGAGTAAGAAACCTACCAGGGAAGGGCCATACGAGCAGTACTTC. It translates to CAWSKKPTREGPYEQYF. The full variable domain, its missing parts supplied by reference TRBV30 and TRBJ2-7, is SQTIHQWPATLVQPVGSPLSLECTVEGTSNPNLYWYRQAAGRGLQLLFYSVGIGQISSEVPQNLSASRPQDRQFILSSKKLLLSDSGFYLCAWSKKPTREGPYEQYFGPGTRLTVT.

This clone has a single count. This chain links TRBV27 with TRBJ1-4; TRBD1 matches at 7 bases. The germline CDR1 and CDR2 sequences are MNHEY and SMNVEV (reference sequence). CDR3 size: 20 residues. J gave up 2 bases and V 5 bases, and 20 bases lay outside the gene matches. The CDR3 nucleotides read TGTGCCAGCAGTCGGGGCGGCAGGGGGTTTTTAGGGAGGACTAATGAAAAACTGTTTTTT. The encoded protein is CASSRGGRGFLGRTNEKLFF.

The chain uses TRBV10-3 and TRBJ2-7; D gene uncertain. V lost 4 bases and J 3 bases, leaving 7 bases between the germline ends. Per the germline V gene, CDR1 is ENHRY and CDR2 is SYGVKD. This CDR3 has 12 residues. DNA of the CDR3: TGTGCCATCAGTGCGACGGGCTACGAGCAGTACTTC. Amino acid sequence: CAISATGYEQYF.